The present T cell receptor (beta chain) was sequenced within a study of T cell changes during pregnancy in multiple sclerosis. The germline gives CDR1 LNHDA, CDR2 SQIVND (reference sequence). Trimming stripped 8 bases from V and 2 bases from J, with 15 bases between. The CDR3 runs to 14 residues. Assay used: immunoSEQ multiplex PCR; TCRdb lists only in-frame clones, some missing. The top ten clones hold 2% to 2.5% of a sample with under 95,000 clones, approximately 92% of them seen once. The sequence came from a female donor with multiple sclerosis, enrolled in a pregnancy study. The specimen was peripheral blood, collected after pregnancy. V usage is TRBV19 and J usage is TRBJ1-2; D not resolved. The CDR3 DNA follows: TGTGCCAGTCTCATGGGAGGAGAGAACTATGGCTACACCTTC. Translation gives CASLMGGENYGYTF.